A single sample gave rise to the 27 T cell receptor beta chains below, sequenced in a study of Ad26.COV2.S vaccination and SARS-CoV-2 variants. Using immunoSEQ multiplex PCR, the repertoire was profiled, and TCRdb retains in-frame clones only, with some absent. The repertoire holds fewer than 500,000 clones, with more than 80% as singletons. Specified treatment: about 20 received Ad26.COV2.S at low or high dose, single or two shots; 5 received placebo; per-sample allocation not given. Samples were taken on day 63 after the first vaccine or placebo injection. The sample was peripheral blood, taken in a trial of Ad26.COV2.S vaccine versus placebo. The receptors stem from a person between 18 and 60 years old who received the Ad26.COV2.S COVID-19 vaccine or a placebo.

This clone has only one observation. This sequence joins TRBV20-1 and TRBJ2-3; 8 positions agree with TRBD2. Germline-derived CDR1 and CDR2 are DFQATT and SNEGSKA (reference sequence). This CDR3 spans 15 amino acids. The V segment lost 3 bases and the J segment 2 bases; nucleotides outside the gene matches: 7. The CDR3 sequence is CSASVGSGNTDTQYF. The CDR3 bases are TGCAGTGCTAGTGTAGGTAGCGGGAACACAGATACGCAGTATTTT.

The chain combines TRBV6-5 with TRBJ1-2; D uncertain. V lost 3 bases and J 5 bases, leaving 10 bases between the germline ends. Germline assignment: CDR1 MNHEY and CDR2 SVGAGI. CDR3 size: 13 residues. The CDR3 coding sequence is TGTGCCAGCAGTTATTACAGAAATTATGGCTACACCTTC. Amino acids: CASSYYRNYGYTF.

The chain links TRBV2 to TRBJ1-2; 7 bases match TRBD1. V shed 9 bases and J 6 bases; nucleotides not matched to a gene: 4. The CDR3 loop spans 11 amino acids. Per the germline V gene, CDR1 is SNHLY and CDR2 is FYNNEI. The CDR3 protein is CARRQGNGYTF. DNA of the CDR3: TGTGCCAGACGACAGGGTAATGGCTACACCTTC.

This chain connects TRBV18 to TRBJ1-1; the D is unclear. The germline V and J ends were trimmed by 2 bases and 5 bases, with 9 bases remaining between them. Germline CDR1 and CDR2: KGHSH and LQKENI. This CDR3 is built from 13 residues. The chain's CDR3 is CASSPNEGTEAFF. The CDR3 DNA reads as TGTGCCAGCTCACCAAACGAGGGTACTGAAGCTTTCTTT.

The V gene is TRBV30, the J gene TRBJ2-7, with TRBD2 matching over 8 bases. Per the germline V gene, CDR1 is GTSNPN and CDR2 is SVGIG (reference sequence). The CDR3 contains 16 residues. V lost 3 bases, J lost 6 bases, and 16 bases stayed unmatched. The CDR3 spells CAWRGVLPGGPSEQYF. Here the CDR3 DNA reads TGTGCCTGGAGGGGGGTCCTTCCGGGAGGGCCGAGCGAGCAGTACTTC.

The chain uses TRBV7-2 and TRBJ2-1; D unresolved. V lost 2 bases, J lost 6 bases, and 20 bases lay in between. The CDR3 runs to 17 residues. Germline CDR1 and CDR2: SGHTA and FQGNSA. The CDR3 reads CASSLPGRKPNPNEQFF. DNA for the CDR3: TGTGCCAGCAGCTTACCCGGACGCAAACCGAACCCCAATGAGCAGTTCTTC.

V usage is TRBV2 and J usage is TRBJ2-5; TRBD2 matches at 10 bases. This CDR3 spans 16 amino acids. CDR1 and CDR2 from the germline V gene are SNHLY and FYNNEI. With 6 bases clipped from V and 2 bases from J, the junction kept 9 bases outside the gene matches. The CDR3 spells CASRRTGTSVQETQYF. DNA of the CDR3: TGTGCCAGCAGGAGAACCGGGACTAGCGTACAAGAGACCCAGTACTTC.

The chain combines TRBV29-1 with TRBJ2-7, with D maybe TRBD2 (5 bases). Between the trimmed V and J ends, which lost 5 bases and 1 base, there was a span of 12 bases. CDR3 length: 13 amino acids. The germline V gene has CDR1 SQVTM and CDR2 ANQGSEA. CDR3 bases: TGCAGCGTTCCCCGTAGCGATTCCTACGAGCAGTACTTC. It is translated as CSVPRSDSYEQYF.

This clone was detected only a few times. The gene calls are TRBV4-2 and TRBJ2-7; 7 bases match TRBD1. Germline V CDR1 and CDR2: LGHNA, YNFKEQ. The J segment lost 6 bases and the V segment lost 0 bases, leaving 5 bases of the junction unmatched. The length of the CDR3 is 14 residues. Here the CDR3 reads CASSQDLGGLEQYF. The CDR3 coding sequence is TGTGCCAGCAGCCAAGACTTAGGGGGCCTCGAGCAGTACTTC.

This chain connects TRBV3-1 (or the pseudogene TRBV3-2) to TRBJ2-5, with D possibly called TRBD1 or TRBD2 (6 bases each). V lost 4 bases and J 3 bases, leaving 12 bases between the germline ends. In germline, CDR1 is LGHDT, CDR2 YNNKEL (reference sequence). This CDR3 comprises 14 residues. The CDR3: CASSPGGGEETQYF. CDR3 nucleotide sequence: TGTGCCAGCAGCCCCGGAGGGGGTGAAGAGACCCAGTACTTC.

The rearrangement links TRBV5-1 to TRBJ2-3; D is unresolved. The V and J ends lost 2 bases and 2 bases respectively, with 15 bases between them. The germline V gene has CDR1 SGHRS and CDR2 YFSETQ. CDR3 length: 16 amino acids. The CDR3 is CASSFDGSAYTDTQYF. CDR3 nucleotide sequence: TGCGCCAGCAGCTTCGACGGAAGCGCCTACACAGATACGCAGTATTTT.

The CDR3 DNA is TGTGCCAGCAGCGAGGATGCTGTGGGGAACTCCTATAATTCACCCCTCCACTTT. It is translated as CASSEDAVGNSYNSPLHF. V usage is TRBV5-8 and J usage is TRBJ1-6; unclear D gene. V was cut by 4 bases and J by 0 bases, with 17 bases left in between. The CDR3 is made up of 18 amino acids. Germline CDR1 is SGHTS and CDR2 is YDEGEE.

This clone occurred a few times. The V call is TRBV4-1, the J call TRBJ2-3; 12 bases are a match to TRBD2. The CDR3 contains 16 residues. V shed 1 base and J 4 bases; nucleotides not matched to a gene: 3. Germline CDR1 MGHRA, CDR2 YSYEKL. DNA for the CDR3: TGCGCCAGCAGCCAAGTGCCTAGCGGGAGGGCAGATACGCAGTATTTT. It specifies CASSQVPSGRADTQYF.

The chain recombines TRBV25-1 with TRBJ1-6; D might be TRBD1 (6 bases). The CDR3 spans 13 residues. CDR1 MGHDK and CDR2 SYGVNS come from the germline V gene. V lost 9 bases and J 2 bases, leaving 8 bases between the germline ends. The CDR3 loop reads CASNRAYNSPLHF. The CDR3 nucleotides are TGTGCCAGTAACAGGGCCTATAATTCACCCCTCCACTTT.

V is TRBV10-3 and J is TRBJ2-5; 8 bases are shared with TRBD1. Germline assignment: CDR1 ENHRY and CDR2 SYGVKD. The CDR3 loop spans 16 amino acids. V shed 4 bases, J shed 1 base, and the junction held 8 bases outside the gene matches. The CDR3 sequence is CAISVDRGRSQETQYF. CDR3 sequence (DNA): TGTGCCATCAGTGTCGACAGGGGAAGGTCCCAAGAGACCCAGTACTTC.

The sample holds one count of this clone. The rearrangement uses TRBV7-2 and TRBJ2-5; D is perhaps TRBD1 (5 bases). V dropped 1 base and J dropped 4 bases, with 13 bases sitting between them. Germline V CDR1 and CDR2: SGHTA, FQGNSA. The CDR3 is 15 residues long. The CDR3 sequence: CASSLEVREVETQYF. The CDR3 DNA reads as TGTGCCAGCAGCTTAGAAGTCAGGGAAGTAGAGACCCAGTACTTC.

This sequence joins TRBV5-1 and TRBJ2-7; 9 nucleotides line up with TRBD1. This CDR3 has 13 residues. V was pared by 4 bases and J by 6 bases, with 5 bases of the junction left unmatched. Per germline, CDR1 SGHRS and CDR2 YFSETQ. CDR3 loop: CASSLGTGLEQYF. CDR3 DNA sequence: TGCGCCAGCAGCCTCGGGACAGGGCTCGAGCAGTACTTC.

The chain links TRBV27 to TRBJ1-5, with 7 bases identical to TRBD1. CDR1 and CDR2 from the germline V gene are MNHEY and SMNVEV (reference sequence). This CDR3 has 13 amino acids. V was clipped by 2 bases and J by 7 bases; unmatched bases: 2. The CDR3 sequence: CASSLARGQPQHF. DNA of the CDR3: TGTGCCAGCAGTTTAGCCAGGGGGCAGCCCCAGCATTTT.

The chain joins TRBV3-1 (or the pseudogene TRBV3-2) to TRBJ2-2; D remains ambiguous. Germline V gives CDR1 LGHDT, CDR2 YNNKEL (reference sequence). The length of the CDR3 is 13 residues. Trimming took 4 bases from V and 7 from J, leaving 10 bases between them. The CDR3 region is CASSPRLDGELFF. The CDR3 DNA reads TGTGCCAGCAGCCCACGCCTAGACGGGGAGCTGTTTTTT.

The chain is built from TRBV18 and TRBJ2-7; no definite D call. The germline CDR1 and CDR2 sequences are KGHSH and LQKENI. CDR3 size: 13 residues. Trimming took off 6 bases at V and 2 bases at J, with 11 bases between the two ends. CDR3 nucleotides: TGTGCCAGCTCCGTGTCGGATACCTACGAGCAGTACTTC. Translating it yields CASSVSDTYEQYF. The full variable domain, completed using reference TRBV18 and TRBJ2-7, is NAGVMQNPRHLVRRRGQEARLRCSPMKGHSHVYWYRQLPEEGLKFMVYLQKENIIDESGMPKERFSAEFPKEGPSILRIQQVVRGDSAAYFCASSVSDTYEQYFGPGTRLTVT.

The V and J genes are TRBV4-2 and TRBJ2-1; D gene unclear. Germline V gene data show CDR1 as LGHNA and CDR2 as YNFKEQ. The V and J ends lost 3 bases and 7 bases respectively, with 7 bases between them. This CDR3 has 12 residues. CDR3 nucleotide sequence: TGTGCCAGCAGCCAGTCCAGGAATGAGCAGTTCTTC. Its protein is CASSQSRNEQFF.

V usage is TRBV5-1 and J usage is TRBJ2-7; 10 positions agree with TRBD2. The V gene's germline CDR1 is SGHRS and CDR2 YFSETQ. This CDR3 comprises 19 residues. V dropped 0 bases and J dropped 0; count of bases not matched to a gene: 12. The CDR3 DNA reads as TGCGCCAGCAGCTTGGTAAAGGCTAGCGGGAGAGGGGGCTCCTACGAGCAGTACTTC. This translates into CASSLVKASGRGGSYEQYF. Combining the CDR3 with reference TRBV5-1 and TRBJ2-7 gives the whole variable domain KAGVTQTPRYLIKTRGQQVTLSCSPISGHRSVSWYQQTPGQGLQFLFEYFSETQRNKGNFPGRFSGRQFSNSRSEMNVSTLELGDSALYLCASSLVKASGRGGSYEQYFGPGTRLTVT.

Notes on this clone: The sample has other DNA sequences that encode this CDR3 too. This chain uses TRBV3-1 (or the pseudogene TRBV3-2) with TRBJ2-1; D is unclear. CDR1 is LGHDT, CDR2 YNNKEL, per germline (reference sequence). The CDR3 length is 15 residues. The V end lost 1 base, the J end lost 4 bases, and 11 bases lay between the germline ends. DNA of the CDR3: TGTGCCAGCAGCCAAGGGACCGGCGGTTACAATGAGCAGTTCTTC. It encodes CASSQGTGGYNEQFF.

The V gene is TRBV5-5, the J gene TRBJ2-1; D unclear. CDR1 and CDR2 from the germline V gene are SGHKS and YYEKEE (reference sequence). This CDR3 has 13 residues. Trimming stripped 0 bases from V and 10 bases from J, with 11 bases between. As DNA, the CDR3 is TGTGCCAGCAGCTTGGATCGGCCAACGGAGCAGTTCTTC. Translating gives CASSLDRPTEQFF.

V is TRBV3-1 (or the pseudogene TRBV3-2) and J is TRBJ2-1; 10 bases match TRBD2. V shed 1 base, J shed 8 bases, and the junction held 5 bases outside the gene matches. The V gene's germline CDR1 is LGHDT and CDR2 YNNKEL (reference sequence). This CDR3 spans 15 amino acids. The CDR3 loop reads CASSQGIAGGHEQFF. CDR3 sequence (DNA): TGTGCCAGCAGCCAAGGGATAGCGGGAGGCCATGAGCAGTTCTTC.

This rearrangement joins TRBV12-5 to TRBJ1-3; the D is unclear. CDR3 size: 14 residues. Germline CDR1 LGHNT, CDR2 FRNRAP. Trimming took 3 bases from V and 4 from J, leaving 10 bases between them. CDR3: CASGFSGPGNTIYF. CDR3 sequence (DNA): TGTGCTAGTGGTTTCAGTGGTCCGGGAAACACCATATATTTT.

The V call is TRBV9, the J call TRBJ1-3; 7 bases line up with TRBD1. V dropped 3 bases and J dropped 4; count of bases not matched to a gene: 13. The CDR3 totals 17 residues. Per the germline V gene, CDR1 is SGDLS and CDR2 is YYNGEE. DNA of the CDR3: TGTGCCAGCAGCGCAATCGACACAGGGGCCGCGGGAAACACCATATATTTT. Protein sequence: CASSAIDTGAAGNTIYF.